This TCR beta chain was obtained from a study of blood T cells in healthy people across ages. The draw of peripheral blood yielded about 10 milliliters from each donor. Per sample, a minimum of 7 million PBMCs were isolated. This clonotype was detected a few times. Unmatched junction bases numbered 8, after V lost 3 bases and J lost 5 bases. Germline V lookup: CDR1 MDHEN, CDR2 SYDVKM. The CDR3 is 16 amino acids. A second PCR of 7 to 11 cycles used a sample-barcoded 5' primer and a J-beta primer mix. TCRdb re-analysed the 5' RACE reads in MiXCR, keeping a single row per CDR3 protein. The repertoire includes some 1.5 million distinct CDR3 sequences, roughly 27% of them detected once, and roughly 8.2% sits in the top ten.

Sequenced input: blood. This chain uses TRBV28 with TRBJ2-3, with 10 bases that match TRBD1. The clonotype originates from a woman younger than 45 in good health. The CDR3 sequence is CASSFRTGGIGDTQYF. The CDR3 region has the DNA TGTGCCAGCAGTTTCCGGACAGGGGGGATAGGAGATACGCAGTATTTT.